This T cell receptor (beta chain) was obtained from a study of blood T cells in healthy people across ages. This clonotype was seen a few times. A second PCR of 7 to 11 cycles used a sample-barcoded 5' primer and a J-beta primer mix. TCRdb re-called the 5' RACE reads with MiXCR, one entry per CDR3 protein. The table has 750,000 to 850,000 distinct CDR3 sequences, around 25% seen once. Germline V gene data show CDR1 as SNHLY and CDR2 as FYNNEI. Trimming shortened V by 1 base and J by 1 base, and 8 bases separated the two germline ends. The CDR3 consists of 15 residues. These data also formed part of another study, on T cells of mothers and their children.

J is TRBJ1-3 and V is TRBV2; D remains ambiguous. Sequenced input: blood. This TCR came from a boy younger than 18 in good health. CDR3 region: CASSEDGLSGNTIYF. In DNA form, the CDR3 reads TGTGCCAGCAGTGAAGACGGGCTGTCTGGAAACACCATATATTTT.